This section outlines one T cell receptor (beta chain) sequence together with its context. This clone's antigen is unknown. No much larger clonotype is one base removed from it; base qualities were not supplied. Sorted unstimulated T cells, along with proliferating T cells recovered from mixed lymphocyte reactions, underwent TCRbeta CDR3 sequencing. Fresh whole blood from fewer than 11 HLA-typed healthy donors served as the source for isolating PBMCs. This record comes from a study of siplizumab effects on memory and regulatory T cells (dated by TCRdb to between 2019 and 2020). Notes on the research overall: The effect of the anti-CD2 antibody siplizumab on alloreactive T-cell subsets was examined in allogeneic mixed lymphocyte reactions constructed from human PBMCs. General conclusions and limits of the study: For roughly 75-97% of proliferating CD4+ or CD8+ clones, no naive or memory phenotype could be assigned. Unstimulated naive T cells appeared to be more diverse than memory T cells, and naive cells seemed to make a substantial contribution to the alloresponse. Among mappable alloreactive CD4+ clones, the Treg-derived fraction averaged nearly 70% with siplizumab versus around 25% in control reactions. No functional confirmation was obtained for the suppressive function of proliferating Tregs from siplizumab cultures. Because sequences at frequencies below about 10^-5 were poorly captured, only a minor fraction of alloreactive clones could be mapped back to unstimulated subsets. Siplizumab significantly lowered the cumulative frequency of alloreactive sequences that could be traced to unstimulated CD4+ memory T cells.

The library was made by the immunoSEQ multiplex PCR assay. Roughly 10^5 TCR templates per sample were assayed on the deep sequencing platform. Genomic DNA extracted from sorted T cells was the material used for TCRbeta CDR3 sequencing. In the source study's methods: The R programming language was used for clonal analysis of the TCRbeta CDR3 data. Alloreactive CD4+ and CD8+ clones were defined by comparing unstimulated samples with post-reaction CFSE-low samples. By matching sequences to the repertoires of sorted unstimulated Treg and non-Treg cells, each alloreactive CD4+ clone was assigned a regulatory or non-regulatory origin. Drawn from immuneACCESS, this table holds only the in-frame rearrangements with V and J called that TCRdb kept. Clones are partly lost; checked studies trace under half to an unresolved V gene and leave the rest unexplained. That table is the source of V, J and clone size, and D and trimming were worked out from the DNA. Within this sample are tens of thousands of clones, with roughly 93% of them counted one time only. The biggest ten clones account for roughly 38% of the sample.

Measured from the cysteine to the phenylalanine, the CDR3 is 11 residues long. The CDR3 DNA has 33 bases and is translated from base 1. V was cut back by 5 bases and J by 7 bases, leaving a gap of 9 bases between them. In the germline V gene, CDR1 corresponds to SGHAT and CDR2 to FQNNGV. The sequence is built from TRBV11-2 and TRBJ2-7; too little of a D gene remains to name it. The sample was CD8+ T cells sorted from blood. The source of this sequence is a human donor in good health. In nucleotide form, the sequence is TGTGCCAGCAGCCCCTTGGGGGAGCAGTACTTC. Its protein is CASSPLGEQYF.